This entry describes one TCR beta chain. The sample is drawn from a study of blood T cell repertoires in COVID-19. Study-wide background: Both acute and convalescent COVID-19 samples were obtained from the United States, Italy and Spain. The cDNA or gDNA used as material had been derived from T cells, B-cell-depleted T cells, or PBMCs.

The germline CDR1 and CDR2 sequences are MNHEY and SMNVEV (reference sequence). This CDR3 contains 17 residues. Trimming shortened V by 11 bases and J by 3 bases, and 29 bases separated the two germline ends. During active infection, Seattle patients enrolled and were then monitored through disease. Original processing methods: Reference gene primer amplification in the assay estimated nucleated cell counts. TCRdb's copy holds only in-frame clones and misses some; the assay was immunoSEQ multiplex PCR. V, J and clone size reflect that table, while D and trimming were determined from the DNA. The sample gives about 95,000 clones, 80% to 90% of which show up once; around 4.8% is in the top ten.

The chain is built from TRBV27 and TRBJ2-7; TRBD1 is a possible D gene (6 bases). Sequenced sample: peripheral blood. The TCR was taken from a man older than 75 with COVID-19, enrolled during active disease. CDR3 bases: TGTGCCTCGGACAGAGTAGGGTCGAATATAGGTGGCTACGAGCAGTACTTC. This sequence encodes CASDRVGSNIGGYEQYF.